A selection of T cell receptor beta chains follows, all from one sample in a study of early T cells in non-severe SARS-CoV-2 infection. MiXCR, run by TCRdb on the 5' RACE reads, gives a single entry per CDR3 protein. The table has about 35,000 distinct CDR3 sequences, more than 6% seen once. Material: whole blood. These receptors originate from an adult who was a healthcare worker with PCR-confirmed SARS-CoV-2 infection or an uninfected control (not recorded which). Each CDR3 is given with its conserved first and last residue. A D gene is named only where the DNA matches it firmly.

>TRBV7-6|TRBD2
CASSLTSGRVVTGELFF
>TRBV18|TRBD1
CASSTTGDHEQYF
>TRBV10-3|-
CAISEGDIKTYEQYF
>TRBV7-9|-
CASRPQETQYF
>TRBV12-3/TRBV12-4|-
CASSDLAKNIQYF
>TRBV15|-
CATSRAPSRDGYEQYF
>TRBV6-1|TRBD1
CASSATGKGQPQHF
>TRBV7-6|-
CASSFEGYNEQFF
>TRBV6-6|-
CASGSGDYSNQPQHF
>TRBV28|TRBD1
CASSTGDPGNTIYF
>TRBV19|TRBD2
CASSILAGDNEQFF
>TRBV6-4|TRBD2
CASSDSTSGSTDTQYF
>TRBV20-1|TRBD2
CSARDLLAGVTFF
>TRBV5-1|-
CASSLGTTASYEQYF
>TRBV11-1|TRBD1
CASSPQGANTGELFF
>TRBV25-1|-
CASSRTGQNTEAFF
>TRBV11-1|TRBD1
CASSWTGGAGANVLTF